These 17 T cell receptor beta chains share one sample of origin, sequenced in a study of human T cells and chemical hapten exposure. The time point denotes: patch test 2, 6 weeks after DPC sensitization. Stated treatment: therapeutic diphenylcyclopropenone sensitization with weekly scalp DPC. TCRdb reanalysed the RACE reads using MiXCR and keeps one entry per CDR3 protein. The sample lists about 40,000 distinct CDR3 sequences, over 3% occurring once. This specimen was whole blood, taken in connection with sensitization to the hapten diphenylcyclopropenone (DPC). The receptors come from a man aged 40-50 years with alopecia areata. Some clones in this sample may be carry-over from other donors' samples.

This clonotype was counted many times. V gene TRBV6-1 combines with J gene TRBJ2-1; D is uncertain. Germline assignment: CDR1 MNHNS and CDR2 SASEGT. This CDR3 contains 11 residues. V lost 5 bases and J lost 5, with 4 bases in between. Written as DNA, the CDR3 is TGTGCCAGCAGTTCCCACAATGAGCAGTTCTTC. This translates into CASSSHNEQFF.

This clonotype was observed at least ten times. The DNA for the CDR3 is TGTGCCAGCAGCTTAGGGACTAGCGGGTACTCAGATACGCAGTATTTT. Translating it yields CASSLGTSGYSDTQYF. The rearrangement uses TRBV7-2 and TRBJ2-3, with 11 bases identical to TRBD2. The CDR3 sequence is 16 residues long. Germline V gene sequence: CDR1 SGHTA, CDR2 FQGNSA. The junction had 4 bases not matched to a gene; V was cut back by 1 base and J by 4 bases.

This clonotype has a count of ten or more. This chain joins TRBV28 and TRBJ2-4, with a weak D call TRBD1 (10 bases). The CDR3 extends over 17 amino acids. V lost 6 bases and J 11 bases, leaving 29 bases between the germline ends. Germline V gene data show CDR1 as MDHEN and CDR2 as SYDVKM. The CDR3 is CASSSGTGVTSGMVQYF. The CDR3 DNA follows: TGTGCCAGCAGCTCCGGGACAGGGGTGACTAGCGGAATGGTTCAGTACTTC.

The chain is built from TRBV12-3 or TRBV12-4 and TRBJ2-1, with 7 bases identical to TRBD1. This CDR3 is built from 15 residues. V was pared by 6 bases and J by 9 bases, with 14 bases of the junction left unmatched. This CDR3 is CASRPNRGTSGEQFF. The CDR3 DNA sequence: TGTGCCAGCAGGCCAAACAGGGGTACTAGTGGTGAGCAGTTCTTC.

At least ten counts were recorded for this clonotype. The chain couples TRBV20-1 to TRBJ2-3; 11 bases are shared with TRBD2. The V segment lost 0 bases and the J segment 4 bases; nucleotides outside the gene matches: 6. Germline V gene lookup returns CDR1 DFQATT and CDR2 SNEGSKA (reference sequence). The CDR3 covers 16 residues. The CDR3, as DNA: TGCAGTGCTAGAGAAGTAGCGGGAGGGTGGGCAGATACGCAGTATTTT. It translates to CSAREVAGGWADTQYF.

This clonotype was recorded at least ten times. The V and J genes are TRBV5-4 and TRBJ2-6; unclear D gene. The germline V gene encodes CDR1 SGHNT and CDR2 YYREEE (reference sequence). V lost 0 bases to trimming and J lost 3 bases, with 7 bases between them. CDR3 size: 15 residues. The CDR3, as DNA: TGTGCCAGCAGCTTGGATTTCGGTGGGGCCAACGTCCTGACTTTC. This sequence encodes CASSLDFGGANVLTF.

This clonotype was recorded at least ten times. The CDR3 sequence is CASSPGTGGTGELFF. DNA for the CDR3: TGTGCCAGCAGCCCCGGGACAGGTGGCACCGGGGAGCTGTTTTTT. The chain links TRBV5-8 to TRBJ2-2; 8 bases line up with TRBD1. J lost 4 bases, V lost 4 bases, and 6 bases had no gene match. Germline V gives CDR1 SGHTS, CDR2 YDEGEE. The CDR3 extends over 15 amino acids.

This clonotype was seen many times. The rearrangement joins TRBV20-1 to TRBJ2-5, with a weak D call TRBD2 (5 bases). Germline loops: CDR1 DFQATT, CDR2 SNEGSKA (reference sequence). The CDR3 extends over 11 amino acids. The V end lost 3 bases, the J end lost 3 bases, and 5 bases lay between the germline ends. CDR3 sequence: CSASGEETQYF. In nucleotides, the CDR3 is TGCAGTGCTAGCGGGGAAGAGACCCAGTACTTC.

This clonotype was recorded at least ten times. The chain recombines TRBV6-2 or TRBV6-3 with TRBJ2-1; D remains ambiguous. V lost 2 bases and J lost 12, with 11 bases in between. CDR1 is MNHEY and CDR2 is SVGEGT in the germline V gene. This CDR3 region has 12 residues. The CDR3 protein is CASSYVSRRQFF. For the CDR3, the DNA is TGTGCCAGCAGTTACGTGTCTCGTAGGCAGTTCTTC.

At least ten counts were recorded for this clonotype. The CDR3 DNA is TGTGCCAGCAGCTTAGATAATCAGTACTCCGGGGAGCTGTTTTTT. The encoded protein is CASSLDNQYSGELFF. V and J are TRBV11-2 and TRBJ2-2; D unclear. This CDR3 is 15 amino acids long. V dropped 0 bases and J dropped 6 bases, with 11 bases sitting between them. Germline V lookup: CDR1 SGHAT, CDR2 FQNNGV.

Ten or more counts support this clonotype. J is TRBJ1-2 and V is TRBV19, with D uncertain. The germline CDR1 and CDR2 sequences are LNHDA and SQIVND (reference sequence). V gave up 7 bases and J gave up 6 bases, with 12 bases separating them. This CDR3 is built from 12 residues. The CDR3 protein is CASNGEGHGYTF. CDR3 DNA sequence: TGTGCCAGTAATGGGGAGGGCCATGGCTACACCTTC.

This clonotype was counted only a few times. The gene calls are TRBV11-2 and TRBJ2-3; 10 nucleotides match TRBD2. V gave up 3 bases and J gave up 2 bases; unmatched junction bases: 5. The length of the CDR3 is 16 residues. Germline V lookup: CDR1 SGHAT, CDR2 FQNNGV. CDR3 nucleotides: TGTGCCAGCAGCTTGGGAGCGGGAGGGCCCACAGATACGCAGTATTTT. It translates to CASSLGAGGPTDTQYF.

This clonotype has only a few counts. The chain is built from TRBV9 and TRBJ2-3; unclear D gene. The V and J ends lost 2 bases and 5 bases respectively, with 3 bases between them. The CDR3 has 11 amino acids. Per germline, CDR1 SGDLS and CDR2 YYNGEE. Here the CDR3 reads CASSVGDTQYF. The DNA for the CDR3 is TGTGCCAGCAGCGTTGGAGATACGCAGTATTTT.

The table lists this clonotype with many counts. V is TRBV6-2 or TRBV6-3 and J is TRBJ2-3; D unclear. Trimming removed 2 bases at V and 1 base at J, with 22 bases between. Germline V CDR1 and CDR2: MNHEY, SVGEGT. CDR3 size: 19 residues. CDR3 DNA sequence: TGTGCCAGCAGTTACCTATTAGGGTCGGAAAGCGCCCGCACAGATACGCAGTATTTT. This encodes CASSYLLGSESARTDTQYF.

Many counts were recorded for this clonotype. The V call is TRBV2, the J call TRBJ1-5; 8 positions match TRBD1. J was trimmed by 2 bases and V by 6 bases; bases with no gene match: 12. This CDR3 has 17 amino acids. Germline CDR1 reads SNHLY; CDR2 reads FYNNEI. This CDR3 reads CASRGTGGALGNQPQHF. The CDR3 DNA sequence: TGTGCCAGCAGAGGGACAGGTGGGGCATTGGGCAATCAGCCCCAGCATTTT.

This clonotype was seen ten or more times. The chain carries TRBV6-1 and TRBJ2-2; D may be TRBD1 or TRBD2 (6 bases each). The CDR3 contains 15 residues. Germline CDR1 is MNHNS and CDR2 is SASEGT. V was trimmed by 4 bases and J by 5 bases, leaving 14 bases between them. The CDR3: CASSGYRRGTGELFF. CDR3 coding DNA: TGTGCCAGCAGTGGATATAGGAGGGGGACCGGGGAGCTGTTTTTT.

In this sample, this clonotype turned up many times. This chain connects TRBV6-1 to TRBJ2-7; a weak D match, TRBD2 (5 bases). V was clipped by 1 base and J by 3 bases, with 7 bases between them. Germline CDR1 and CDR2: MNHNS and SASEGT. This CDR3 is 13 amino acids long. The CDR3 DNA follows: TGTGCCAGCAGTGAAGGGACTTTCTACGAGCAGTACTTC. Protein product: CASSEGTFYEQYF.